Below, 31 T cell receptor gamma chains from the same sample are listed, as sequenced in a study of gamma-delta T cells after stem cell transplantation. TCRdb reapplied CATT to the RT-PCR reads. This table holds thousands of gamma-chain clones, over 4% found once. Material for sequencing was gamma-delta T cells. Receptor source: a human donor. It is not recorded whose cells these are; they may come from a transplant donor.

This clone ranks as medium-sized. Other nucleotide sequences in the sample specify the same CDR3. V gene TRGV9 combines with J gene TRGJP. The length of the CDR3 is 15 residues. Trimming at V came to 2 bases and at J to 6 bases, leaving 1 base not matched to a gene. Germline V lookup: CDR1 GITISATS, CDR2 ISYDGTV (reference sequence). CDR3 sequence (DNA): TGTGCCTTGTGGGAGGCAGAGTTGGGCAAAAAAATCAAGGTATTT. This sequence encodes CALWEAELGKKIKVF.

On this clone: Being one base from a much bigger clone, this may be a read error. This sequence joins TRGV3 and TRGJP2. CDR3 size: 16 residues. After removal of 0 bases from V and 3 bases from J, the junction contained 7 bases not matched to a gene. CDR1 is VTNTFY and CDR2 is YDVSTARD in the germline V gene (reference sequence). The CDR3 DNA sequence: TGTGCCACCTGGGACAGGAGACCTCGTAGTGATTGGATCAAGACGTTT. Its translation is CATWDRRPRSDWIKTF.

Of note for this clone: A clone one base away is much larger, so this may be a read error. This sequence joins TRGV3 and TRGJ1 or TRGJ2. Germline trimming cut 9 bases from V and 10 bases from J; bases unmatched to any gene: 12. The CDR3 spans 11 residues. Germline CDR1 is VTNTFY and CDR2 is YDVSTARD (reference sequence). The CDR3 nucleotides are TGTGCCACCCGGGCTCCCCAAAAGAAACTCTTT. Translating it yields CATRAPQKKLF.

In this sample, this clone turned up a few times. The CDR3 region is CALWEVSRQELGKKIKVF. In DNA form, the CDR3 reads TGTGCCTTGTGGGAGGTTTCCCGACAAGAGTTGGGCAAAAAAATCAAGGTATTT. The V call is TRGV9, the J call TRGJP. With V trimmed by 1 base and J by 4 bases, 7 bases remained unmatched. The CDR3 runs 18 residues. Germline lookup yields CDR1 GITISATS and CDR2 ISYDGTV (reference sequence).

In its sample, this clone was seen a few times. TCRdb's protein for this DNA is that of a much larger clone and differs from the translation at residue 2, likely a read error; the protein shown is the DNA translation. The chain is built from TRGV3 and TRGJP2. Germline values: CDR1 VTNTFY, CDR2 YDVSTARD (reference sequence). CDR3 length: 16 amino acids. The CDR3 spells CTTWDRRFSSDWIKTF. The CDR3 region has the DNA TGTACCACCTGGGACAGGCGATTTAGTAGTGATTGGATCAAGACGTTT.

For the CDR3, the DNA is TGTGCCTTGTGGGAGGGAGCGTCCCAAGAGTTGGGCAAAAAAATCAAGGTATTT. As protein: CALWEGASQELGKKIKVF. The chain employs TRGV9 and TRGJP. The CDR3 contains 18 residues. The V gene end was trimmed by 2 bases and the J gene end by 4 bases; junction bases not matched to a gene: 8. CDR1 is GITISATS, CDR2 ISYDGTV, per germline (reference sequence).

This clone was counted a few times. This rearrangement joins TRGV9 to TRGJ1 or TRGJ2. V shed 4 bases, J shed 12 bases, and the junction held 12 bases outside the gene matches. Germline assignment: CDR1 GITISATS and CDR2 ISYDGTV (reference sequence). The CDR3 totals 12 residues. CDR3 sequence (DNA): TGTGCCTTGTGGGAAAAGAGGGGGGGGAAACTCTTT. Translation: CALWEKRGGKLF.

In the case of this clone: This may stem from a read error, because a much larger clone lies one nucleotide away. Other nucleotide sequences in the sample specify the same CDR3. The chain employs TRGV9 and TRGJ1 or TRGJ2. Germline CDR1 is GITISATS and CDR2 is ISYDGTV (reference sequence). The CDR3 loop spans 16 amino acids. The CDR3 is CALWEALKLGYYKKLF. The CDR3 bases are TGTGCCTTGTGGGAGGCCCTTAAGCTGGGCTATTATAAGAAACTTTTT.

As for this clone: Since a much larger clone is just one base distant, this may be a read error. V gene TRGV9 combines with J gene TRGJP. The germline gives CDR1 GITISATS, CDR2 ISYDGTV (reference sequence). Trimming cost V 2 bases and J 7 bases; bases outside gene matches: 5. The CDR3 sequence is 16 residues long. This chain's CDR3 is CALWEGRELGKKIKVF. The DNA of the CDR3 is TGTGCCTTGTGGGAGGGCAGGGAGTTGGGCAAAAAAATCAAGGTATTT.

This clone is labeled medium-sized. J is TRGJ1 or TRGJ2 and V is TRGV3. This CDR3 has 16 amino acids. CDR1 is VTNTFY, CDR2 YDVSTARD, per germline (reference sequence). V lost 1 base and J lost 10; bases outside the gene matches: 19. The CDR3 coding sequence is TGTGCCACCTGGGACAGACCAGTTTCGGAAACCTTAAAGAAACTCTTT. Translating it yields CATWDRPVSETLKKLF.

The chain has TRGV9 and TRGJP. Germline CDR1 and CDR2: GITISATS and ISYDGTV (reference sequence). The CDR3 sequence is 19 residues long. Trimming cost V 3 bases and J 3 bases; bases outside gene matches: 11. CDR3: CALWEREAPQELGKKIKVF. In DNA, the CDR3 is TGTGCCTTGTGGGAGAGAGAGGCCCCGCAAGAGTTGGGCAAAAAAATCAAGGTATTT.

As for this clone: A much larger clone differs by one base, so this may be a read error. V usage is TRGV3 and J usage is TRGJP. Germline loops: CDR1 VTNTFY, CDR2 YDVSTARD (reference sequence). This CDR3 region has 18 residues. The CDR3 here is CATWDGPLWELGKKIRVF. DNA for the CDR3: TGTGCCACCTGGGACGGGCCACTGTGGGAGTTGGGCAAAAAAATCAGGGTATTT.

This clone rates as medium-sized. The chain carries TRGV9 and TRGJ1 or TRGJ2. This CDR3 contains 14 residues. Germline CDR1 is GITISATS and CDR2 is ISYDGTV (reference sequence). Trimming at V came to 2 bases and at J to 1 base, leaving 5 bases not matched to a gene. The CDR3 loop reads CALWEAKNYYKKLF. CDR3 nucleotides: TGTGCCTTGTGGGAGGCGAAAAATTATTATAAGAAACTCTTT.

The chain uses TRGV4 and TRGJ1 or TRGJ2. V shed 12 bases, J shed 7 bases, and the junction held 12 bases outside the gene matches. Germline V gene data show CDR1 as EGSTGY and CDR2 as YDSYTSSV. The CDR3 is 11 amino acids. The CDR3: CAPLRGYKKLF. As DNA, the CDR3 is TGTGCCCCCCTCCGCGGCTATAAGAAACTCTTT.

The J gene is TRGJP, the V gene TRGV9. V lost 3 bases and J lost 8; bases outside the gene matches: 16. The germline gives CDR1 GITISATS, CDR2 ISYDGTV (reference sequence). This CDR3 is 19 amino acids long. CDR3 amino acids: CALWEMWFPGKLGKKIKVF. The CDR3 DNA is TGTGCCTTGTGGGAGATGTGGTTCCCAGGGAAGTTGGGCAAAAAAATCAAGGTATTT.

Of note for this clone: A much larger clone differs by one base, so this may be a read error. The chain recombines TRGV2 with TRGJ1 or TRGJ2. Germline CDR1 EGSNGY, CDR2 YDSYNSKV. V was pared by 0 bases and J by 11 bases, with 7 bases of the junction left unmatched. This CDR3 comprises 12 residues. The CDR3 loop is CATWDGPGEKLF. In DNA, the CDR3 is TGTGCCACCTGGGACGGGCCAGGGGAGAAACTCTTT.

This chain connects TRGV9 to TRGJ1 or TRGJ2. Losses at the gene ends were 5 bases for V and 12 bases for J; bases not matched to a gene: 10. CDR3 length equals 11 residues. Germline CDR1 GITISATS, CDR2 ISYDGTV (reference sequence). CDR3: CALWAPRGKLF. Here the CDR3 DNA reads TGTGCCTTGTGGGCCCCGCGGGGGAAACTCTTT.

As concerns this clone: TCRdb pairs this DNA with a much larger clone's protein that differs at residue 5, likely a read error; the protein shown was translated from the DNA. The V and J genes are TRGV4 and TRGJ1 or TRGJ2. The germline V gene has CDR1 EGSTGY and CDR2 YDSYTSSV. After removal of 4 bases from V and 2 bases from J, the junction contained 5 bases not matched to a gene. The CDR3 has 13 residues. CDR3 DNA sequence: TGTGCCACCTGGGAGCGGGATTATTATAAGAAACTCTTT. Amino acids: CATWERDYYKKLF.

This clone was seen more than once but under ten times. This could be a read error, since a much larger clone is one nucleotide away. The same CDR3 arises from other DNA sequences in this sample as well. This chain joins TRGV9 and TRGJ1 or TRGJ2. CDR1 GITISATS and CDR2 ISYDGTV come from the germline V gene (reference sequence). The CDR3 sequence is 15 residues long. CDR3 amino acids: CALWDPNSNYYKKLF. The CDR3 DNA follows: TGTGCTTTGTGGGACCCCAATTCGAATTATTATAAGAAACTCTTT.

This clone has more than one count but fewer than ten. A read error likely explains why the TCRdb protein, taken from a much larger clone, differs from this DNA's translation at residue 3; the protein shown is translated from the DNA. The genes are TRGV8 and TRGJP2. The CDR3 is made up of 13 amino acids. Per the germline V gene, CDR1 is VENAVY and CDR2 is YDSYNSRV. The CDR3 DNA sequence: TGTGCCGCCTGGCAAAGTAGTGATTGGATCAAGACGTTT. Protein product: CAAWQSSDWIKTF.

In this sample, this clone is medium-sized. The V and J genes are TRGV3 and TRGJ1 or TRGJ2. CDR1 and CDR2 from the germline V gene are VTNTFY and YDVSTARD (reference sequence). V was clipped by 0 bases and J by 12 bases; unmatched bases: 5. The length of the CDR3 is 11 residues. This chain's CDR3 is CATWDRPGKLF. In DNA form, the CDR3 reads TGTGCCACCTGGGACAGGCCTGGGAAACTCTTT.

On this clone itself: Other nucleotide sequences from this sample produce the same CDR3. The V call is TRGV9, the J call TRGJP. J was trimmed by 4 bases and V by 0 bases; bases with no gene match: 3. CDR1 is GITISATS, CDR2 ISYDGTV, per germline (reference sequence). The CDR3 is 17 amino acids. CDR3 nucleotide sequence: TGTGCCTTGTGGGAGGTGGAACAAGAGTTGGGCAAAAAAATCAAGGTATTT. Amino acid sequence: CALWEVEQELGKKIKVF.

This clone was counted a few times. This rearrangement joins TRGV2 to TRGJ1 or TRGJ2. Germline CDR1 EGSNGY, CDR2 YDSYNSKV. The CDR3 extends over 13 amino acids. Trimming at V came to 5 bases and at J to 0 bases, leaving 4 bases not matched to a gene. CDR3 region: CATWAQNYYKKLF. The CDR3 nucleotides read TGTGCCACCTGGGCCCAGAATTATTATAAGAAACTCTTT.

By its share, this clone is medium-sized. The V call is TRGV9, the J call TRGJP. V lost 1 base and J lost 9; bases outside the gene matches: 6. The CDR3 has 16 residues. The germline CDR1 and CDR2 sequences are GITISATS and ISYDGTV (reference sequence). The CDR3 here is CALWEVAWLGKKIKVF. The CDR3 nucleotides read TGTGCCTTGTGGGAGGTAGCATGGTTGGGCAAAAAAATCAAGGTATTT.

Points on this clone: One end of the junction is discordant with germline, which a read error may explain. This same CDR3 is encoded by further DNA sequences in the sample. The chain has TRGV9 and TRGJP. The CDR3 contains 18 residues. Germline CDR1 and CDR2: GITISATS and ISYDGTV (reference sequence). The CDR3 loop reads CALWGSLKRELGKKIKVF. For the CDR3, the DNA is TGCGCCTTGTGGGGCAGCCTAAAACGGGAGTTGGGCAAAAAAATCAAGGTATTT.

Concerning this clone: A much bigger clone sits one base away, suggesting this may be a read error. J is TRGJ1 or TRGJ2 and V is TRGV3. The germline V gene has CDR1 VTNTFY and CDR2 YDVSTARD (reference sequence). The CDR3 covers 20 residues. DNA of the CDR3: TGTGCCACCTGGGACAGGCAACGAACGGGGAATCCTAGGAATTATTACAAGAAACTCTTT. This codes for CATWDRQRTGNPRNYYKKLF.

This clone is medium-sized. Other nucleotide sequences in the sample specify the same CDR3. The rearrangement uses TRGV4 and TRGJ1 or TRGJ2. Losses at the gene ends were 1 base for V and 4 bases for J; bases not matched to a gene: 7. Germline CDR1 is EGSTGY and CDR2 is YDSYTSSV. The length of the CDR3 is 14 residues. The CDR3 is CATWDGPPYYKKLF. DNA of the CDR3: TGTGCCACCTGGGATGGCCCTCCGTATTATAAGAAACTCTTT.

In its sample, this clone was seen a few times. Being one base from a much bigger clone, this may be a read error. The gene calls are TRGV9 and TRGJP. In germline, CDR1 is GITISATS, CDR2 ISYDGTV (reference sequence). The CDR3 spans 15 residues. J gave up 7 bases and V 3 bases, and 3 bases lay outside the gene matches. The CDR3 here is CALWEIELGKKIKVF. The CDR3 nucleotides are TGTGCCTTGTGGGAGATTGAGTTGGGCAAAAAAATCAAGGTATTT.

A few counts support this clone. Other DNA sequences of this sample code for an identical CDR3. The CDR3 region is CALWRQELGKKIKVF. DNA for the CDR3: TGTGCCTTGTGGCGCCAAGAGTTGGGCAAAAAAATCAAGGTATTT. J is TRGJP and V is TRGV9. The trim removed 6 bases at V and 4 bases at J, leaving 3 bases unmatched. The germline V gene encodes CDR1 GITISATS and CDR2 ISYDGTV (reference sequence). This CDR3 has 15 residues.

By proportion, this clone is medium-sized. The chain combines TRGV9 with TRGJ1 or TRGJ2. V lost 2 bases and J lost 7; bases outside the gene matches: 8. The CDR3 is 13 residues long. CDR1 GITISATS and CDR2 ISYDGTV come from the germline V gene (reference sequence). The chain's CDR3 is CALWEGPRYKKLF. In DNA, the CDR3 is TGTGCCTTGTGGGAGGGCCCCCGGTATAAGAAACTCTTT.

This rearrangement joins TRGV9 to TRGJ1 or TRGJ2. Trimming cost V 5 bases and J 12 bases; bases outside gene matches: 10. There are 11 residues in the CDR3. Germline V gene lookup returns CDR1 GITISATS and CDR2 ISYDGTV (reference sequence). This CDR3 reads CALWARQMKLF. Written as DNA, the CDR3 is TGTGCCTTGTGGGCCCGTCAGATGAAACTCTTT.